The rows below give T cell receptor beta chains drawn from one sample of a study of TIL therapy for anti-PD-1-resistant metastatic lung cancer. Some clones are missing from TCRdb's copy, which holds only in-frame ones; the method was immunoSEQ multiplex PCR. The sample includes some 57,000 clones, about nine tenths of them seen just once. The sequencing used blood, collected at baseline. The receptors were gathered from a person between 30 and 80 years old with non-small cell lung cancer. Each CDR3 is given with its conserved first and last residue. Fields, in order: V gene, J gene, CDR3 length, D gene, clone size, CDR3 DNA, CDR3 protein. D genes are given only for firm matches. Only some rows state a clone size, as once, few, many or a class for expanded clones.

>TRBV6-5|TRBJ1-6|15|-|once
TGTGCCAGCAGTAATCAGGGTTCCTATAATTCACCCCTCCACTTT
CASSNQGSYNSPLHF
>TRBV2|TRBJ2-7|13|TRBD1|-
TGTGCCAGCAGACCGACAGGGTCCTACGAGCAGTACTTC
CASRPTGSYEQYF
>TRBV12-5|TRBJ2-5|19|TRBD2|-
TGTGCTAGTGGTTTTGCAGGGGGGAGACTAGCGGGAGATCAGGAGACCCAGTACTTC
CASGFAGGRLAGDQETQYF
>TRBV18|TRBJ1-5|14|-|-
TGTGCCAGCTCACTTCCGTATAGCAATCAGCCCCAGCATTTT
CASSLPYSNQPQHF
>TRBV28|TRBJ2-5|18|TRBD2|-
TGTGCCAGCAGCGAAACCCCGTGGACTAGCGTCAAAGAAGAGACCCAGTACTTC
CASSETPWTSVKEETQYF
>TRBV12-3/TRBV12-4|TRBJ2-3|12|-|-
TGTGCCAGCAGTGGTTACCTGTATGGGCAGTATTTT
CASSGYLYGQYF
>TRBV2|TRBJ2-5|13|-|-
TGTGCCAGCCGCTCCGGTGAGGGGCGGGCCCAGTACTTC
CASRSGEGRAQYF
>TRBV7-3|TRBJ2-1|15|-|-
TGTGCCAGCAGCTCGGACGGCGGATCCTACAATGAGCAGTTCTTC
CASSSDGGSYNEQFF
>TRBV6-8|TRBJ1-1|16|TRBD1|-
TGTGCCAGCAGTATCCACAGGGGGCTCTTGAACACTGAAGCTTTCTTT
CASSIHRGLLNTEAFF
>TRBV20-1|TRBJ2-5|11|-|-
TGCAGTGCTCAGGCTCGGGAGACCCAGTACTTC
CSAQARETQYF
>TRBV30|TRBJ2-3|14|-|once
TGTGCCTGGAGTTGGGGGACCGTAGGAGATACGCAGTATTTT
CAWSWGTVGDTQYF
>TRBV20-1|TRBJ2-7|12|-|once
TGCAGTGCTAGTGGGCCCACCTACGAGCAGTACTTC
CSASGPTYEQYF
>TRBV5-6|TRBJ1-5|14|TRBD1|-
TGTGCCAGCAGTCGGGGACAGGGCAATCAGCCCCAGCATTTT
CASSRGQGNQPQHF
>TRBV30|TRBJ1-4|16|TRBD1|-
TGTGCCTGGAGGCCAACCGGACAGGGGGTCAGGGAAAAACTGTTTTTT
CAWRPTGQGVREKLFF
>TRBV19|TRBJ2-1|12|-|once
TGTGCCAGTAGTATGGGCGTCAATGAGCAGTTCTTC
CASSMGVNEQFF
>TRBV19|TRBJ1-1|11|-|-
TGTGCCAGTAGTATTTTTGGGGAAGCTTTCTTT
CASSIFGEAFF
>TRBV30|TRBJ1-3|16|-|-
TGTGCCTGGAGGGCGGGCGGTGGGTTCTCCGGAAACACCATATATTTT
CAWRAGGGFSGNTIYF
>TRBV30|TRBJ1-3|14|TRBD1|-
TGTGCCTCTGACAGGGGAAGATCCGGAAACACCATATATTTT
CASDRGRSGNTIYF
>TRBV18|TRBJ1-5|13|-|-
TGTGCCAGCTCACCCCTCCGGGGGGGGGCCCAGCATTTT
CASSPLRGGAQHF
>TRBV19|TRBJ2-7|14|-|-
TGTGCCAGTAGTCCTACAGGACCTGCCTACGAGCAGTACTTC
CASSPTGPAYEQYF
>TRBV11-2|TRBJ1-1|18|TRBD1|-
TGTGCCAGCAGCCCTACACCCACAGGGGCGCTAAAGAACACTGAAGCTTTCTTT
CASSPTPTGALKNTEAFF
>TRBV6-5|TRBJ1-1|12|-|few
TGTGCCAGCATCACTACCCCTGAAAAAGCTTTCTTT
CASITTPEKAFF
>TRBV27|TRBJ2-3|13|-|-
TGTGCCAGCAGTTCCCGAGTCACAGATACGCAGTATTTT
CASSSRVTDTQYF
>TRBV19|TRBJ2-1|16|TRBD2|-
TGTGCCAGTAGTATTGTAGCGGGGGTCCTCTACAATGAGCAGTTCTTC
CASSIVAGVLYNEQFF
>TRBV5-1|TRBJ1-1|13|-|once
TGCGCCAGCAGCAAGGACAGCCCTAATGAAGCTTTCTTT
CASSKDSPNEAFF
>TRBV30|TRBJ2-1|12|-|-
TGTGCCTGGAGCGTACAGGACAATGAGCAGTTCTTC
CAWSVQDNEQFF
>TRBV3-1/TRBV3-2|TRBJ1-4|15|-|-
TGTGCCAGCAGCCAATCTTTCCGGGACCCGGAAAAACTGTTTTTT
CASSQSFRDPEKLFF
>TRBV6-6|TRBJ2-7|15|TRBD1|once
TGTGCCAGCAGAAAAGGGACAGGGGACACCTACGAGCAGTACTTC
CASRKGTGDTYEQYF
>TRBV18|TRBJ2-7|15|TRBD1|-
TGTGCCAGCTCACCGGGCGGGACAGGGGTCTACGAGCAGTACTTC
CASSPGGTGVYEQYF
>TRBV5-1|TRBJ2-6|15|-|-
TGCGCCAGCCACCCGGGCGTTCTAGGGGCCAACGTCCTGACTTTC
CASHPGVLGANVLTF
>TRBV18|TRBJ1-6|15|-|few
TGTGCCAGCTCATGGGACGGGAACTATAATTCACCCCTCCACTTT
CASSWDGNYNSPLHF
>TRBV6-6|TRBJ2-2|15|-|-
TGTGCCAGCAGTTACGGACTCGCCCACACCGGGGAGCTGTTTTTT
CASSYGLAHTGELFF
>TRBV5-1|TRBJ1-3|14|-|-
TGCGCCACCCCGGGGGGAGGGCCTGGAAACACCATATATTTT
CATPGGGPGNTIYF
>TRBV30|TRBJ2-3|16|-|once
TGTGCCTGGAGTGTATGGCGGGGCAAGGCGCCAGATACGCAGTATTTT
CAWSVWRGKAPDTQYF
>TRBV10-3|TRBJ2-3|12|-|-
TGTGCCATCAGTGAGGGCCCAGATACGCAGTATTTT
CAISEGPDTQYF
>TRBV5-1|TRBJ2-6|19|TRBD1|-
TGCGCCAGCAGCCAATCCACAGGGGGCGGCTTTCTTAAGGCCAACGTCCTGACTTTC
CASSQSTGGGFLKANVLTF
>TRBV19|TRBJ1-3|15|-|-
TGTGCCAGTACCTTAGCAGGGGTCCCAGGAAACACCATATATTTT
CASTLAGVPGNTIYF
>TRBV27|TRBJ2-1|14|TRBD2|-
TGTGCCAGCAACCCTGGGACTAGCGCCAATGAGCAGTTCTTC
CASNPGTSANEQFF
>TRBV28|TRBJ1-2|14|-|-
TGTGCCAGCAGTTTTAAGGGGGGCGCGAGAGGCTACACCTTC
CASSFKGGARGYTF
>TRBV21-1|TRBJ2-3|21|-|-
TGTGCCAGCAGCAAAAAAGGGACCGGGACAGGACCCGTTACTAGCACAGATACGCAGTATTTT
CASSKKGTGTGPVTSTDTQYF
>TRBV29-1|TRBJ1-2|14|-|-
TGCAGCGTTGTTCCCGGACGGTCTCTTCTTGGCTACACCTTC
CSVVPGRSLLGYTF
>TRBV5-6|TRBJ2-5|15|TRBD2|-
TGTGCCAGCATCGGACTAGCGGGATCCCAAGAGACCCAGTACTTC
CASIGLAGSQETQYF
>TRBV6-5|TRBJ1-1|11|TRBD1|-
TGTGCCAGTCAGGGGGCGATTGAAGCTTTCTTT
CASQGAIEAFF
>TRBV3-1/TRBV3-2|TRBJ2-2|15|-|-
TGTGCCAGCAGCCAAGATGGGGGGGCAACCGGGGAGCTGTTTTTT
CASSQDGGATGELFF
>TRBV12-5|TRBJ2-3|18|TRBD2|-
TGTGCTAGTGGTTGGGGCCCGAGTGCGGGGGATAGCACAGATACGCAGTATTTT
CASGWGPSAGDSTDTQYF
>TRBV11-3|TRBJ2-1|14|-|few
TGTGCCAGCAGCTTAAGGGACGGCTACAATGAGCAGTTCTTC
CASSLRDGYNEQFF
>TRBV10-1|TRBJ2-3|13|-|-
TGCGCCAGCAGCCTAGCTAGCACAGATACGCAGTATTTT
CASSLASTDTQYF
>TRBV27|TRBJ2-3|18|TRBD1|-
TGTGCCAGCAGTTTTCTACCTCCGGACAGGGGTTACACAGATACGCAGTATTTT
CASSFLPPDRGYTDTQYF
>TRBV10-3|TRBJ1-1|11|-|-
TGTGCCATCAGCGCAGGGGATGAAGCTTTCTTT
CAISAGDEAFF
>TRBV7-8|TRBJ1-2|18|TRBD1|-
TGTGCCAGCAGCTTCACCGGGACAGGGGGCGGATCTAACTATGGCTACACCTTC
CASSFTGTGGGSNYGYTF